Described below is a single T cell receptor beta chain sequence and its context. This specimen comes from a study of CD8 T cells in Susac syndrome. With random hexamers, reverse transcription was performed on 0.5 to 1 ug of RNA. TCRdb ran MiXCR on the immunoSEQ multiplex PCR reads and lists one entry per CDR3 protein. This sample yields about 400,000 distinct CDR3 sequences, of which 85% to 90% are seen a single time; more than 0.09% belongs to the top ten. In blood CD8+ and CD4+ T cells, TCR beta underwent sequencing. The germline V and J ends were trimmed by 2 bases and 9 bases, with 8 bases remaining between them. There are 12 residues in the CDR3. Germline V CDR1 and CDR2: PRHDT, FYEKMQ (reference sequence).

The specimen sequenced was CD8+ T cells from PBMCs. The V call is TRBV13, the J call TRBJ2-1; a possible D gene is TRBD2 (6 bases). This clonotype was obtained from a human donor with multiple sclerosis. CDR3 in DNA: TGTGCCAGCAGCTTAACGGGGGTTGAGCAGTTCTTC. The encoded protein is CASSLTGVEQFF. The variable domain in full, with the rest retrieved from reference TRBV13 and TRBJ2-1, is AAGVIQSPRHLIKEKRETATLKCYPIPRHDTVYWYQQGPGQDPQFLISFYEKMQSDKGSIPDRFSAQQFSDYHSELNMSSLELGDSALYFCASSLTGVEQFFGPGTRLTVL.